This TCR beta chain came from a study of tumor-infiltrating lymphocytes in primary liver carcinoma (dated by TCRdb to the late 2010s). For context, the study as a whole: Of the five patients (three men and two women, aged 30 to 69 years), four had hepatocellular carcinoma and one had combined HCC and intrahepatic cholangiocarcinoma. TCRbeta repertoire sequencing covered approximately 35 specimens from 5 patients: about 25 tumor regions, 5 adjacent noncancerous liver tissues and 5 peripheral blood samples. Tumors of the five patients were stage T1-T3 N0M0 with maximum diameters of roughly 4 to 11 cm. Across five regions of each liver tumor, along with adjacent normal tissue and blood, the study brought together TCRbeta repertoire sequencing, expression microarrays and whole-exome sequencing. High reproducibility was observed for the technical replicate repertoires, with mean shared-clone rates approximately 0.9 and correlation coefficients above 0.98. Each sample produced about 3.5 to 8 million productive TCRbeta reads, and read depth showed no significant difference between tissue types. Paper-wide results and their limitations: The study included only a few patients, and the authors note findings should be validated in a larger study. Pairs of tumor regions showed greater repertoire overlap (mean roughly 35%) than tumor-adjacent pairs (approximately 17%) or tumor-blood pairs (roughly 15%), which is consistent with antigen-driven expansion. Because the samples were bulk and unsorted, CD4+ and CD8+ T cell repertoires could not be compared. Only the TCR beta chain was sequenced, which likely underestimates true repertoire diversity because unpaired alpha chains were not captured. The top 250 clones accounted for a significantly greater share of the repertoire in tumors than in blood (p = 0.039).

TCRbeta-specific cDNA was reverse-transcribed from around 0.45 ug total RNA using a constant-region primer and ProtoScript II reverse transcriptase. The TCRbeta libraries were prepared through three rounds of nested multiplex PCR following a slightly modified ARM-PCR procedure. Each of the first two PCR rounds ran for approximately 10 cycles using multiplex TRBV1-TRBV30 forward primers together with a Cbeta reverse primer. Sample barcodes and Illumina adapters were added in a final 25-cycle PCR using Deep VentR polymerase. Amplicons of 200-500 bp were gel-purified with a QIAquick gel extraction kit before sequencing. The TCRbeta amplicons were sequenced with 250-bp paired-end reads on an Illumina HiSeq 2500. Regarding the original processing steps: Quality trimming of reads was performed with Trimmomatic v0.33, and paired reads were merged with FLASH v1.2.11 so that full CDR3 sequences could be recovered. V, D and J germline segments were assigned to the rearranged TCRbeta sequences using MiGEC v1.2.1b. VDJtools v1.0.0 computed clonotype statistics and Shannon-Wiener diversity indices. Except for diversity analysis, only the 250 most abundant clonotypes of each sample were used in subsequent analyses to reduce sampling bias. TCRdb redid the processing of the public reads, applying fastp at Q25 and MiXCR, and retained in-frame beta chains. Under each unique CDR3 protein, matching rows form one entry showing the most common genes and DNA. For this entry, the V and J calls and clone size follow TCRdb and not the study's own pipeline. This sample comprises approximately 46,000 distinct CDR3 sequences, roughly 73% of them detected only once. Around 40% of the sample is taken by the ten largest.

Total RNA and DNA were co-extracted without cell sorting from about 19-30 mg of bulk tissue using the AllPrep DNA/RNA mini kit. Between late 2015 and 2016, a handful of patients in China with histopathologically diagnosed primary liver carcinoma had surgical resection. Patients had chronic HBV infection and were treatment-naive at sampling. Each fresh piece of tumor and adjacent tissue was cut in two, with one half stored in RNAlater at -80 degrees C and the other half sent for histology. Of note for this clonotype: Its specific antigen is unknown. No much larger clone exists at a distance of one base, and base qualities are not known.

CDR1 and CDR2 were assigned from the germline V gene as MDHEN and SYDVKM. Reading from cysteine to phenylalanine, the CDR3 counts 15 amino acids. Only the CDR3 DNA is retained, 45 bases long and in frame from the first base. Relative to germline, V is 11 bases shorter and J is 7 bases shorter, with 24 bases between their ends. Source material: tumor-adjacent normal liver tissue. The chain links TRBV28 with TRBJ2-1, and TRBD1 may be the D gene, going by 6 matching bases. This TCR derives from a woman in her twenties or thirties with primary liver carcinoma and hepatitis B virus infection. Here the CDR3 is given as CAGNHLNRDRNEQFF. The bases read TGTGCCGGCAACCACCTTAACAGGGATCGGAATGAGCAGTTCTTC.